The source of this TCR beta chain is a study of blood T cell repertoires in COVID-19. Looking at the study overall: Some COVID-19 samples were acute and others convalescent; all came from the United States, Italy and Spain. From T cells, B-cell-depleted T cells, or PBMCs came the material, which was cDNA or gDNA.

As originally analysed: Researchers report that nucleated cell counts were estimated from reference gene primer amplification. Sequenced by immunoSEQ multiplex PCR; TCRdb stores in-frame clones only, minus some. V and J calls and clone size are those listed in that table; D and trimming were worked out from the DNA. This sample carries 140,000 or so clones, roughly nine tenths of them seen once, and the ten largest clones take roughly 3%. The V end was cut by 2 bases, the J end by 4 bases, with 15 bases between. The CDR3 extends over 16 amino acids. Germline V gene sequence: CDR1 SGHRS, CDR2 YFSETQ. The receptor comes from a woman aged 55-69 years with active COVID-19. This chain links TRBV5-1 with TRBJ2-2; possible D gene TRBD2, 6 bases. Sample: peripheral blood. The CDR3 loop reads CASSFGIAEITGELFF. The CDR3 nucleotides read TGCGCCAGCAGCTTCGGAATAGCGGAGATCACCGGGGAGCTGTTTTTT.